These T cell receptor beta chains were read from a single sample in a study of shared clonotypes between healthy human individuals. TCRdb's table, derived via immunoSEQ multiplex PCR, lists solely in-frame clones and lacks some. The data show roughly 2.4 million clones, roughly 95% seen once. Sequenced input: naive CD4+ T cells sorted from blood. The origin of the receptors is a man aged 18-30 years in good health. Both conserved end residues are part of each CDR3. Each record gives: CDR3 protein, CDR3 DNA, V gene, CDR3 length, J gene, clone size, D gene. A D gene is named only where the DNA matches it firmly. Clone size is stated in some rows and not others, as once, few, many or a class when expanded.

CASSLARTSGAGEQFF TGCGCCAGCAGCTTGGCCCGGACTAGCGGGGCCGGTGAGCAGTTCTTC TRBV5-1 16 TRBJ2-1 - TRBD2
CAWAPGGPNTGELFF TGTGCCTGGGCACCGGGGGGGCCGAACACCGGGGAGCTGTTTTTT TRBV30 15 TRBJ2-2 - TRBD2
CASSLRSDTQYF TGTGCCAGCAGCCTCAGATCGGATACGCAGTATTTT TRBV6-6 12 TRBJ2-3 - -
CASSLVPGDPYNEQFF TGCGCCAGCAGCTTGGTACCGGGAGACCCCTACAATGAGCAGTTCTTC TRBV5-1 16 TRBJ2-1 once -
CASSEEFALGPVLSREKLFF TGTGCCAGCAGTGAAGAATTTGCTCTGGGTCCGGTCCTCTCACGGGAAAAACTGTTTTTT TRBV6-1 20 TRBJ1-4 - -
CASTLGNRMNTEAFF TGTGCCAGTACTCTAGGAAATAGGATGAACACTGAAGCTTTCTTT TRBV19 15 TRBJ1-1 - -
CASSSSGGTSYGYTF TGTGCCAGCAGCTCCTCGGGGGGGACCTCGTATGGCTACACCTTC TRBV9 15 TRBJ1-2 once -
CASSQDPAGETQYF TGCGCCAGCAGCCAAGACCCCGCAGGAGAGACCCAGTACTTC TRBV4-3 14 TRBJ2-5 - -
CASRSVGTEAFF TGTGCCAGCAGATCAGTGGGCACTGAAGCTTTCTTT TRBV6-5 12 TRBJ1-1 - -
CASSLVISASEQYF TGTGCCAGCAGCTTAGTCATTTCGGCATCCGAGCAGTACTTC TRBV7-2 14 TRBJ2-7 - -
CASSLRPVNSPLHF TGTGCCAGCAGCTTACGGCCAGTTAATTCACCCCTCCACTTT TRBV7-2 14 TRBJ1-6 - -
CASSPSLWQGVNEKLFF TGCGCCAGCAGCCCCTCCCTGTGGCAGGGGGTTAATGAAAAACTGTTTTTT TRBV5-1 17 TRBJ1-4 once TRBD1
CASSLQGARGEQYF TGTGCCAGCAGCTTACAGGGGGCCCGGGGAGAGCAGTACTTC TRBV7-2 14 TRBJ2-7 - TRBD1
CASSPREGRSTDTQYF TGTGCCAGCAGCCCCCGGGAGGGTAGAAGCACAGATACGCAGTATTTT TRBV7-9 16 TRBJ2-3 once TRBD2
CASSLGQLYEQYF TGTGCCAGCAGTCTCGGACAGTTATACGAGCAGTACTTC TRBV6-1 13 TRBJ2-7 - -
CASSPTSGATDTQYF TGTGCCAGCAGCCCGACTAGCGGGGCCACAGATACGCAGTATTTT TRBV9 15 TRBJ2-3 - TRBD2
CASSSRAQYQPQHF TGTGCCAGCAGTTCCCGGGCCCAATATCAGCCCCAGCATTTT TRBV6-6 14 TRBJ1-5 - -
CASSLVGDGNQPQHF TGCGCCAGCAGCTTGGTAGGGGATGGGAATCAGCCCCAGCATTTT TRBV5-1 15 TRBJ1-5 - -
CASSLGTGYYEQYF TGTGCCAGCAGCTTGGGTACGGGCTACTACGAGCAGTACTTC TRBV7-9 14 TRBJ2-7 - -
CASSQDRTPSYEQYF TGCGCCAGCAGCCAAGATCGGACTCCCTCCTACGAGCAGTACTTC TRBV4-1 15 TRBJ2-7 - -
CASSIMGRNSPLHF TGTGCCAGTAGTATAATGGGTCGGAATTCACCCCTCCACTTT TRBV19 14 TRBJ1-6 - -
CASSYLGANSPLHF TGTGCCAGCAGTTACCTCGGGGCGAATTCACCCCTCCACTTT TRBV6-5 14 TRBJ1-6 - -
CASQQGNEKLFF TGTGCCAGCCAACAGGGTAATGAAAAACTGTTTTTT TRBV28 12 TRBJ1-4 - -
CSARDNEKLFF TGCAGCGCCAGGGATAATGAAAAACTGTTTTTT TRBV29-1 11 TRBJ1-4 - -
CASSGTGVANSPLHF TGTGCCAGCAGCGGGACAGGGGTGGCGAATTCACCCCTCCACTTT TRBV9 15 TRBJ1-6 - TRBD1
CAWSVAQGINQPQHF TGTGCCTGGAGTGTTGCGCAGGGGATCAACCAGCCCCAGCATTTT TRBV30 15 TRBJ1-5 few -
CASSISATHNEQFF TGCGCCAGCAGCATCAGCGCCACTCACAATGAGCAGTTCTTC TRBV5-1 14 TRBJ2-1 - -
CAWSVRAGGNQPQHF TGTGCCTGGAGTGTACGAGCAGGAGGGAATCAGCCCCAGCATTTT TRBV30 15 TRBJ1-5 - -
CASSLSTGVKEQYF TGTGCCAGCAGCTTATCGACAGGGGTTAAGGAGCAGTACTTC TRBV7-2 14 TRBJ2-7 - TRBD1
CATLGNTIYF TGCGCCACCCTTGGAAACACCATATATTTT TRBV5-1 10 TRBJ1-3 - -
CASTGNRVSPLHF TGTGCCAGCACCGGAAACAGGGTTTCACCCCTCCACTTT TRBV25-1 13 TRBJ1-6 - -
CASSGGVRDEQFF TGCGCCAGCAGTGGGGGGGTCCGAGATGAGCAGTTCTTC TRBV10-1 13 TRBJ2-1 - -
CASSMGETTSVYGYTF TGTGCCAGTAGTATGGGGGAGACTACCTCGGTCTATGGCTACACCTTC TRBV19 16 TRBJ1-2 few -
CASSSQGRTNEKLFF TGTGCCAGCAGCTCGCAGGGCAGAACTAATGAAAAACTGTTTTTT TRBV7-9 15 TRBJ1-4 - -
CASTTVGGDTQYF TGTGCCAGCACAACTGTCGGCGGAGATACGCAGTATTTT TRBV7-2 13 TRBJ2-3 - -
CASSPRGATDTQYF TGTGCCAGCAGTCCCAGGGGTGCGACAGATACGCAGTATTTT TRBV6-6 14 TRBJ2-3 once -
CASSPRADSYNEQFF TGTGCCAGCAGCCCCCGTGCCGACAGCTACAATGAGCAGTTCTTC TRBV7-2 15 TRBJ2-1 - -
CASSPRDRYTDTQYF TGTGCCAGCAGCCCCCGGGACAGATATACAGATACGCAGTATTTT TRBV5-8 15 TRBJ2-3 - TRBD1
CASSRGQVNSPLHF TGTGCCAGCAGCCGGGGGCAGGTGAATTCACCCCTCCACTTT TRBV7-9 14 TRBJ1-6 - -
CASSREGQGIEAFF TGCGCCAGCAGCCGGGAGGGACAGGGGATTGAAGCTTTCTTT TRBV5-1 14 TRBJ1-1 - TRBD1